These 7 T cell receptor beta chains share one sample of origin, sequenced in a study of early T cells in non-severe SARS-CoV-2 infection. A single record per CDR3 protein comes from TCRdb applying MiXCR to the 5' RACE reads. Of tens of thousands of distinct CDR3 sequences in the sample, about 16% were seen once. The source material was whole blood. These receptors all come from an adult who was a healthcare worker with PCR-confirmed SARS-CoV-2 infection or an uninfected control (not recorded which).

The rearrangement uses TRBV5-1 and TRBJ2-1, with 9 bases that match TRBD2. This CDR3 contains 15 residues. Trimming removed 0 bases from V and 10 bases from J; junction bases left unmatched: 8. Looked up from germline, CDR1 is SGHRS and CDR2 is YFSETQ. The CDR3 region is CASSLVTSGFSEQFF. In DNA form, the CDR3 reads TGCGCCAGCAGCTTGGTGACTAGCGGTTTCAGCGAGCAGTTCTTC.

This clonotype turned up a few times. V usage is TRBV24-1 and J usage is TRBJ2-4; the D gene is possibly TRBD1 (6 bases). Germline V gene lookup returns CDR1 KGHDR and CDR2 SFDVKD. The CDR3 totals 17 residues. Trimming removed 2 bases from V and 2 bases from J, with 15 bases in between. CDR3 protein: CATSDSPRGGSKNIQYF. DNA of the CDR3: TGTGCCACCAGTGATTCTCCCAGGGGTGGATCCAAAAACATTCAGTACTTC.

The V gene is TRBV28, the J gene TRBJ1-1, with D tentatively TRBD1 (5 bases). The CDR3 has 13 residues. The ends were cut back, 5 bases at V and 4 bases at J, with 11 bases in the middle. In germline, CDR1 is MDHEN, CDR2 SYDVKM. The CDR3 bases are TGTGCCAGCAGTGCCCTAGGGGCCACTGAAGCTTTCTTT. This codes for CASSALGATEAFF.

This clonotype was found a few times. V usage is TRBV6-1 and J usage is TRBJ2-5; D is unresolved. V was pared by 7 bases and J by 1 base, with 7 bases between. In germline, CDR1 is MNHNS, CDR2 SASEGT. The CDR3 extends over 12 amino acids. This CDR3 reads CASTPPQETQYF. The DNA for the CDR3 is TGTGCCAGCACTCCCCCCCAAGAGACCCAGTACTTC.

This clonotype was observed a handful of times. The chain links TRBV27 to TRBJ1-1; no clear D. Germline values: CDR1 MNHEY, CDR2 SMNVEV (reference sequence). The V end was cut by 6 bases, the J end by 6 bases, with 17 bases between. CDR3 size: 14 residues. The CDR3 sequence: CASSYRSGPSEAFF. For the CDR3, the DNA is TGTGCCAGCAGCTATAGGAGCGGCCCATCTGAAGCTTTCTTT.

The CDR3 here is CSARGGTSGRVGDNEQFF. The DNA for the CDR3 is TGCAGTGCTAGAGGTGGGACTAGCGGGAGAGTGGGGGACAATGAGCAGTTCTTC. The rearrangement joins TRBV20-1 to TRBJ2-1; 14 bases align to TRBD2. The CDR3 runs 18 residues. V lost 1 base to trimming and J lost 5 bases; unmatched junction nucleotides: 10. Germline V gene data show CDR1 as DFQATT and CDR2 as SNEGSKA (reference sequence).

This chain links TRBV29-1 with TRBJ1-4; possible D gene TRBD1, 6 bases. The V and J ends lost 7 bases and 7 bases respectively, with 16 bases between them. Germline CDR1 and CDR2: SQVTM and ANQGSEA. The CDR3 runs to 13 residues. The CDR3 bases are TGCAGCGCCGCCAGGGGATGGAGTGAAAAACTGTTTTTT. Amino acids: CSAARGWSEKLFF.